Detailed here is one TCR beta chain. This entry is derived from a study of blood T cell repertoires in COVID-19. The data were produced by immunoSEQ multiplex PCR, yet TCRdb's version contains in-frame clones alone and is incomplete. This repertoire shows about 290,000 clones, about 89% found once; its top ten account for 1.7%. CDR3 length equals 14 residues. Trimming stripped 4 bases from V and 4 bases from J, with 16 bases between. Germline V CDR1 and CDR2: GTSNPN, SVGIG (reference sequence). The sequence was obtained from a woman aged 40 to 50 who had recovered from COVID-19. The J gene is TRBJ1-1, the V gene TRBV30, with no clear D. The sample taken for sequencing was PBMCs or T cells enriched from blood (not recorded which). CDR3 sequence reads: CAWIPASSPTEAFF. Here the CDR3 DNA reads TGTGCCTGGATACCGGCCTCTAGCCCCACTGAAGCTTTCTTT.